A selection of T cell receptor beta chains follows, all from one sample in a study of shared clonotypes between healthy human individuals. The protocol was immunoSEQ multiplex PCR, while the TCRdb copy is restricted to in-frame clones and leaves out a portion. The table lists fewer than 3 million clones, about 90% of them singletons. Sequenced sample: naive CD4+ T cells from PBMCs. Source of these receptors: a man younger than 35 in good health. Some clones in this sample may be carry-over from other donors' samples. Each CDR3 is given with its conserved first and last residue. The D gene is left open where the match is weak. Clone size, where shown, is once, few, many, or a class for clones that have expanded.

V	size	J	D	CDR3	DNA
TRBV2	-	TRBJ1-1	-	CASELRGAWSTEAFF	TGTGCCAGCGAACTTCGGGGGGCGTGGAGCACTGAAGCTTTCTTT
TRBV5-6	-	TRBJ2-7	-	CASSRTASSYEQYF	TGTGCCAGCAGCCGGACGGCAAGCTCCTACGAGCAGTACTTC
TRBV25-1	-	TRBJ1-3	-	CASSVALGNTIYF	TGTGCCAGCAGTGTTGCCCTTGGAAACACCATATATTTT
TRBV4-3	-	TRBJ2-3	-	CASSQSSGNTDTQYF	TGCGCCAGCAGCCAAAGTAGCGGAAACACAGATACGCAGTATTTT
TRBV10-1	-	TRBJ2-1	TRBD2	CASSDTSGSRYNEQFF	TGCGCCAGCAGTGACACTAGCGGGAGTCGGTACAATGAGCAGTTCTTC
TRBV28	-	TRBJ2-3	TRBD1	CASSGQSRDTQYF	TGTGCCAGCTCGGGACAGAGCAGGGATACGCAGTATTTT
TRBV11-2	once	TRBJ2-1	-	CASSFLTGIYNEQFF	TGTGCCAGCAGCTTTCTTACGGGAATTTACAATGAGCAGTTCTTC
TRBV19	-	TRBJ1-2	-	CASSHDRPGWFYGYTF	TGTGCCAGTAGCCACGACAGACCAGGTTGGTTCTATGGCTACACCTTC
TRBV28	-	TRBJ2-3	-	CASSPRYTDTQYF	TGTGCCAGCAGTCCCCGTTACACAGATACGCAGTATTTT
TRBV28	once	TRBJ2-5	TRBD2	CASPSPRGRETQYF	TGTGCCAGCCCATCACCGCGGGGGAGAGAGACCCAGTACTTC